This TCR beta chain was recovered during a study of identical twins. Study-level results: The study based its conclusions on cross-sectional statistical analysis and did not follow the same donors. Models underpredicted monozygotic twin sharing of out-of-frame TCR alpha.

Template switching introduced a universal primer site, and the cDNA bore unique molecular identifiers. TCRdb re-analysed the 5' RACE reads in MiXCR, keeping a single row per CDR3 protein. The table lists about 150,000 distinct CDR3 sequences, under 4.5% of them singletons, with approximately 7.6% in the top ten. The CDR3 runs to 14 residues. V shed 5 bases and J 5 bases; nucleotides not matched to a gene: 4. Germline V lookup: CDR1 SGHNT, CDR2 YENEEA. This clonotype has at least ten counts. What it binds is unknown. Input material: memory T cells sorted from blood. V usage is TRBV11-3 and J usage is TRBJ2-3; TRBD1 aligns across 10 bases. The TCR sequence derives from a man younger than 35 in good health. CDR3 sequence reads: CASSGDRGRDTQYF. CDR3 in DNA: TGTGCCAGCAGCGGGGACAGGGGTCGAGATACGCAGTATTTT.